This T cell receptor (beta chain) was sequenced during a study of cytomegalovirus exposure and HLA in healthy donors. Study-wide points: For most TCR sequences rarity was the rule, although some public TCRs occurred in many donors.

Using immunoSEQ multiplex PCR, the repertoire was profiled, and TCRdb retains in-frame clones only, with some absent. The sample includes about 200,000 clones, around four fifths of them seen just once. Remarks on this clone: Its target is unknown.

Specimen: PBMCs. The sequence was obtained from a woman aged 18-29 years in good health and CMV-seronegative.

The DNA of the CDR3 is TGTGCTAGTGGTTTGGTACTAGGGACACGGGAGCACGAGCAGTACTTC. This sequence encodes CASGLVLGTREHEQYF. The chain links TRBV12-5 to TRBJ2-7; D could derive from TRBD1 or TRBD2 (6 bases each). V was clipped by 0 bases and J by 5 bases, with 17 bases between them. Germline CDR1 reads LGHNT; CDR2 reads FRNRAP. CDR3 length equals 16 residues.